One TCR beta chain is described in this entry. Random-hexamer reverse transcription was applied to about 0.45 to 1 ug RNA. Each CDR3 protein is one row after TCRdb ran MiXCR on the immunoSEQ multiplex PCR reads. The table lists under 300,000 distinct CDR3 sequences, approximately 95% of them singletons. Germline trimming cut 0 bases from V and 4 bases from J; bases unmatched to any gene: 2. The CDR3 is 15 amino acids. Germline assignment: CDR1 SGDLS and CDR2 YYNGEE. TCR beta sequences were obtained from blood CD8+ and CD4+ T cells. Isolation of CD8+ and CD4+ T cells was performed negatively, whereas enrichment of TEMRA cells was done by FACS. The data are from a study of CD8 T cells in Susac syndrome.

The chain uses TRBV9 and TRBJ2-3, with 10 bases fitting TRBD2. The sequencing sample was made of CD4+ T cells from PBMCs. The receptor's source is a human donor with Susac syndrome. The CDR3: CASSVASGSADTQYF. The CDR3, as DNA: TGTGCCAGCAGCGTAGCTAGCGGGAGCGCAGATACGCAGTATTTT.